The TCR beta chain described here comes from a study of blood T cells in healthy people across ages. Overall study findings and caveats: The CMV status of each donor remained undetermined, and this could have confounded shifts in expanded clonotypes.

Primed by a sample-barcoded 5' primer and a J-beta primer mix, a second PCR proceeded for 7 to 11 cycles. Each cDNA molecule, via a template-switch adaptor with 12 random nucleotides, was tagged. MiXCR was run by TCRdb on the 5' RACE reads, yielding one entry per CDR3 protein. This sample has 650,000 to 800,000 distinct CDR3 sequences; roughly half occur once, and the top ten carry approximately 12%. Researchers isolated at least 7 million PBMCs per sample. This clonotype occurred many times. Antigen: not known. Sequencing was carried out using blood. The source is a woman of 80 years or more in good health.

The CDR3 sequence: CASSFASDTQYF. In DNA form, the CDR3 reads TGCGCCAGCAGCTTCGCGTCAGATACGCAGTATTTT. The chain links TRBV5-1 to TRBJ2-3; D remains ambiguous. Germline CDR1 and CDR2: SGHRS and YFSETQ. V gave up 2 bases and J gave up 4 bases, with 5 bases separating them. The CDR3 runs 12 residues.